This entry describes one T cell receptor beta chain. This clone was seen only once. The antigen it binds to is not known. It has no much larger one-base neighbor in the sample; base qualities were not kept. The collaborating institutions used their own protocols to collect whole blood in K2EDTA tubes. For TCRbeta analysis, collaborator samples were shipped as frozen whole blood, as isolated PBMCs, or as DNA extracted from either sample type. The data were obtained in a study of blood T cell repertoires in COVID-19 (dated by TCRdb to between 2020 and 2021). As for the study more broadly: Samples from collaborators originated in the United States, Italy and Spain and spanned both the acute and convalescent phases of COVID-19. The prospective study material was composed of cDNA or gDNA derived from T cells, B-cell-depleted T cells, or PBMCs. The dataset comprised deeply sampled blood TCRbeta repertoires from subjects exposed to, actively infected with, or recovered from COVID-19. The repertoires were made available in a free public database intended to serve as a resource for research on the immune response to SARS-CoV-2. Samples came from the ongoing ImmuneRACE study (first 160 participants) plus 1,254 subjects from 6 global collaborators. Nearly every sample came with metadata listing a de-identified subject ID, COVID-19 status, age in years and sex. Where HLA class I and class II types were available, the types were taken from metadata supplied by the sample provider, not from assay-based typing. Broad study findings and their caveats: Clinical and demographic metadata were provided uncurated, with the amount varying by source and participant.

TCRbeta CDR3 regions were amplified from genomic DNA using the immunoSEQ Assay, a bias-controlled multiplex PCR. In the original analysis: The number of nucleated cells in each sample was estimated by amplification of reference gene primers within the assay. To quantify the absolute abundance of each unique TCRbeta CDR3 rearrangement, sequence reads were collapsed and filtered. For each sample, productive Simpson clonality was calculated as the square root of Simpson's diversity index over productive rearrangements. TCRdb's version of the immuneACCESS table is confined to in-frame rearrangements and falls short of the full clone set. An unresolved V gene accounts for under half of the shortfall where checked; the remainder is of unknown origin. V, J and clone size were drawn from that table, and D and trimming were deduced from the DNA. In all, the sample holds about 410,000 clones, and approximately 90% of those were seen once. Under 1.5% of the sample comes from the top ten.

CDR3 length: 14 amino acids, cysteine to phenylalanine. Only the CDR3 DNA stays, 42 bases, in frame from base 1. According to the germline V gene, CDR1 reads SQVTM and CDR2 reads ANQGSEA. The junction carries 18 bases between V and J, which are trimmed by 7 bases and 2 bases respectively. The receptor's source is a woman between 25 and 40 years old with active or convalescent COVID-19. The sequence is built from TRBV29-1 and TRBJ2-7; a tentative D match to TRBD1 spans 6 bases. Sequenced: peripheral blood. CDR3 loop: CSARRGSATYEQYF. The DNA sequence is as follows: TGCAGCGCCCGCAGGGGTAGCGCTACCTACGAGCAGTACTTC.